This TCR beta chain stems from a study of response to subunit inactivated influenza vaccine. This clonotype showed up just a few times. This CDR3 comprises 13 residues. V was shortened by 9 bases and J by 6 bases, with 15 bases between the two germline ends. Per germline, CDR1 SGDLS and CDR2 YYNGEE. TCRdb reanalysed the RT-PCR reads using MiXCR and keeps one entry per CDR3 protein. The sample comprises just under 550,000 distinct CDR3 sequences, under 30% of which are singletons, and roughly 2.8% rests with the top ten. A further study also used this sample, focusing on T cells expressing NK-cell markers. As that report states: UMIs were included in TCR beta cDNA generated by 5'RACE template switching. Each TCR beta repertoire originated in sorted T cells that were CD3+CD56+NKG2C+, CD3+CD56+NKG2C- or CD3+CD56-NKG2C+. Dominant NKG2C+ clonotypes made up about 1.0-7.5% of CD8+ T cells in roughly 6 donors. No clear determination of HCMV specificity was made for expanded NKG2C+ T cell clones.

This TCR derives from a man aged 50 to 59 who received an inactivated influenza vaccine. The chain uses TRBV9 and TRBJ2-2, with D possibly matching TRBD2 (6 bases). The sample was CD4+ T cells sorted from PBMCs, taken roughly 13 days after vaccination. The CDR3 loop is CATPPGEAGELFF. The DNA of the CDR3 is TGTGCCACACCGCCGGGGGAGGCCGGGGAGCTGTTTTTT.